The 13 T cell receptor beta chains below come from one sample, sequenced in a study of blood T cell repertoires in COVID-19. Only in-frame clones appear in the TCRdb table, and some are missing; sequencing was by immunoSEQ multiplex PCR. The sample shows fewer than 40,000 clones, around three quarters of them seen only once. Sequenced input: peripheral blood. The receptors originated from a man in his sixties with active COVID-19.

The J gene is TRBJ2-7, the V gene TRBV7-8, with D tentatively TRBD2 (6 bases). There are 14 residues in the CDR3. V lost 1 base and J lost 7, with 14 bases in between. Per germline, CDR1 SGHVS and CDR2 FQNEAQ. Written as DNA, the CDR3 is TGTGCCAGCAGCTTAGTGAGGGGCGCGGGGGAGCAGTACTTC. Translating gives CASSLVRGAGEQYF.

This chain uses TRBV10-3 with TRBJ1-2, with 10 bases lining up with TRBD1. The CDR3 has 15 amino acids. Germline loops: CDR1 ENHRY, CDR2 SYGVKD. Germline trimming cut 3 bases from V and 6 bases from J; bases unmatched to any gene: 7. The CDR3 protein is CAISELRDRGDGYTF. The CDR3 DNA is TGTGCCATCAGTGAACTCCGGGACAGGGGAGATGGCTACACCTTC.

The chain is built from TRBV7-2 and TRBJ1-5, with 9 nucleotides matching TRBD1. The junction had 4 bases not matched to a gene; V was cut back by 2 bases and J by 5 bases. The length of the CDR3 is 15 residues. The germline CDR1 and CDR2 sequences are SGHTA and FQGNSA. For the CDR3, the DNA is TGTGCCAGCAGCTTAAGACAGGGGGGCGATCAGCCCCAGCATTTT. Amino acid sequence: CASSLRQGGDQPQHF.

This clone was detected only a few times. The V call is TRBV2, the J call TRBJ1-5, with D possibly being TRBD1 (6 bases). CDR1 and CDR2 from the germline V gene are SNHLY and FYNNEI. Trimming pared 5 bases from V and 7 bases from J, leaving 12 bases between. The CDR3 contains 13 residues. CDR3 sequence: CASSSGERQPQHF. The CDR3 region has the DNA TGTGCCAGCAGTTCAGGGGAAAGACAGCCCCAGCATTTT.

This clone was counted a few times. An end of the junction differs from the germline gene, which may be a read error. This chain joins TRBV7-7 and TRBJ2-5, with 7 bases that match TRBD2. Germline V gene lookup returns CDR1 SSHAT and CDR2 FNYEAQ (reference sequence). This CDR3 spans 14 amino acids. CDR3 sequence reads: CASSSAGVLETQYF. CDR3 in DNA: TGTGCTAGCAGCTCGGCGGGGGTGTTAGAGACCCAGTACTTC. Using reference TRBV7-7 and TRBJ2-5 for the parts outside the CDR3, the full variable domain is GAGVSQSPRYKVTKRGQDVTLRCDPISSHATLYWYQQALGQGPEFLTYFNYEAQPDKSGLPSDRFSAERPEGSISTLTIQRTEQRDSAMYRCASSSAGVLETQYFGPGTRLLVL.

This chain connects TRBV18 to TRBJ1-1; TRBD1 aligns across 8 bases. This CDR3 is 16 amino acids long. Trimming cost V 4 bases and J 3 bases; bases outside gene matches: 10. The germline CDR1 and CDR2 sequences are KGHSH and LQKENI. The CDR3 region is CASSRWDRRGDTEAFF. DNA of the CDR3: TGTGCCAGCTCACGTTGGGACAGGAGGGGTGACACTGAAGCTTTCTTT.

J is TRBJ2-7 and V is TRBV6-1; no definite D call. Looked up from germline, CDR1 is MNHNS and CDR2 is SASEGT. The CDR3 spans 11 residues. V lost 3 bases, J lost 3 bases, and 3 bases lay in between. CDR3 residues: CASSDSYEQYF. The DNA for the CDR3 is TGTGCCAGCAGTGACAGCTACGAGCAGTACTTC.

CDR3 residues: CASSQGAQAVNYGYTF. Here the CDR3 DNA reads TGCGCCAGCAGCCAGGGGGCCCAGGCAGTTAACTATGGCTACACCTTC. V is TRBV4-3 and J is TRBJ1-2; D might be TRBD1 (6 bases). Germline lookup yields CDR1 LGHNA and CDR2 YSLEER. This CDR3 region has 16 residues. The V and J ends lost 3 bases and 1 base respectively, with 15 bases between them.

The count of this clone is one. This chain connects TRBV5-3 to TRBJ2-1; 9 nucleotides agree with TRBD1. Being an ORF, TRBV5-3 has a function that is uncertain. CDR3 size: 16 residues. The V gene end was trimmed by 1 base and the J gene end by 8 bases; junction bases not matched to a gene: 10. CDR3 in DNA: TGTGCCAGAAGCTTGAGGAACAGGACAGGGGACTATGAGCAGTTCTTC. Amino acid sequence: CARSLRNRTGDYEQFF.

This clone is labeled medium-sized. The chain combines TRBV4-1 with TRBJ1-3; the D gene is possibly TRBD1 (6 bases). There are 18 residues in the CDR3. Germline assignment: CDR1 MGHRA and CDR2 YSYEKL. The V and J ends lost 0 bases and 4 bases respectively, with 19 bases between them. CDR3 sequence: CASSQDRLYRASGNTIYF. The CDR3, as DNA: TGCGCCAGCAGCCAAGATCGCCTATACAGGGCCTCCGGAAACACCATATATTTT.

The V and J genes are TRBV7-8 and TRBJ2-2; TRBD1 matches at 9 bases. Germline V gene sequence: CDR1 SGHVS, CDR2 FQNEAQ. CDR3 length: 15 residues. Germline trimming cut 1 base from V and 7 bases from J; bases unmatched to any gene: 4. The CDR3 sequence is CASSLGQGGIGELFF. The CDR3 DNA sequence: TGTGCCAGCAGCTTAGGACAGGGGGGCATCGGGGAGCTGTTTTTT.

CDR3 nucleotides: TGTGCCAGCAGGAGGCCGGGACAGGGGCCAGATACGCAGTATTTT. It encodes CASRRPGQGPDTQYF. J is TRBJ2-3 and V is TRBV7-2; 10 bases align to TRBD1. Trimming at V came to 6 bases and at J to 4 bases, leaving 7 bases not matched to a gene. Germline CDR1 is SGHTA and CDR2 is FQGNSA. This CDR3 spans 15 amino acids. Full variable domain (missing parts from reference TRBV7-2 and TRBJ2-3): GAGVSQSPSNKVTEKGKDVELRCDPISGHTALYWYRQSLGQGLEFLIYFQGNSAPDKSGLPSDRFSAERTGGSVSTLTIQRTQQEDSAVYLCASRRPGQGPDTQYFGPGTRLTVL.

The CDR3 loop is CASSQGTSGLSYEQYF. In DNA form, the CDR3 reads TGCGCCAGCAGCCAAGGGACTAGCGGACTCTCCTACGAGCAGTACTTC. The chain has TRBV4-3 and TRBJ2-7, with 10 positions matching TRBD2. Trimming removed 1 base from V and 0 bases from J; junction bases left unmatched: 3. The CDR3 runs to 16 residues. Germline assignment: CDR1 LGHNA and CDR2 YSLEER.